These T cell receptor beta chains were read from a single sample in a study of blood T cell repertoires in COVID-19. Profiled with immunoSEQ multiplex PCR; TCRdb holds only in-frame clones, not every one. Among 220,000 or so clones listed, 92% were seen once. The sequenced sample consisted of peripheral blood. The receptors stem from a man aged 55 to 69 with COVID-19, enrolled during active disease. CDR3s leave out the opening cysteine and the closing phenylalanine or tryptophan. Each record gives: clone size, CDR3 length, V gene, J gene, CDR3 protein. Size tells how often a clone was seen (once, few, many) or the class of an expanded clone, and some rows leave it out.

size: NA; length: 14; V: TRBV7-8; J: TRBJ1-5; CDR3: ASSPRGRDRDQPQH
size: once; length: 14; V: TRBV6-1; J: TRBJ2-7; CDR3: ASSEAGTSPPYEQY
size: NA; length: 14; V: TRBV25-1; J: TRBJ1-2; CDR3: ASSEFPGQSSNGYT
size: once; length: 15; V: TRBV5-4; J: TRBJ1-2; CDR3: ASSLRAGAADNYGYT
size: NA; length: 12; V: TRBV9; J: TRBJ2-3; CDR3: ASSAVVGRDTQY
size: NA; length: 13; V: TRBV10-3; J: TRBJ1-4; CDR3: AISDPTASNEKLF
size: NA; length: 15; V: TRBV5-8; J: TRBJ2-1; CDR3: ASPWLSGVSPYNEQF
size: NA; length: 15; V: TRBV9; J: TRBJ1-3; CDR3: ASSVGQGRSSGNTIY
size: NA; length: 14; V: TRBV30; J: TRBJ2-1; CDR3: AWAEGSGGALNEQF
size: NA; length: 15; V: TRBV10-2; J: TRBJ1-5; CDR3: ASSARREGYSNQPQH
size: NA; length: 15; V: TRBV5-1; J: TRBJ2-1; CDR3: ASSSGLAGINYNEQF
size: NA; length: 15; V: TRBV19; J: TRBJ1-5; CDR3: ASSPVGGGFSNQPQH
size: NA; length: 13; V: TRBV10-2; J: TRBJ2-2; CDR3: ASKSGRGNTGELF
size: NA; length: 12; V: TRBV28; J: TRBJ2-3; CDR3: ASSQKTVLGTQY
size: NA; length: 12; V: TRBV3-1/TRBV3-2; J: TRBJ1-4; CDR3: ASSSGTGREKLF
size: NA; length: 10; V: TRBV24-1; J: TRBJ1-2; CDR3: ATSTPRVGYT